Sequencing of this TCR beta chain was carried out in a study of cytomegalovirus exposure and HLA in healthy donors. Germline V gene sequence: CDR1 LNHDA, CDR2 SQIVND (reference sequence). CDR3 length equals 15 residues. V lost 6 bases to trimming and J lost 6 bases; unmatched junction nucleotides: 7. Broader study findings: TCR beta chain V- and J-gene trimming was linked, in a later analysis, to a missense variant in DCLRE1C. Donor immune exposure was known only as CMV serostatus.

The PCR used 60 Vbeta and 13 Jbeta primers. The table came from immunoSEQ multiplex PCR; TCRdb's copy has only in-frame clones and leaves some out. Here the sample spans about 150,000 clones, over 60% being singletons. Of note for this clone: Its specificity is unknown.

The V gene is TRBV19, the J gene TRBJ2-3; 12 bases line up with TRBD2. The sequenced sample was PBMCs. The source is a middle-aged man in good health and CMV-seropositive. The CDR3 nucleotides read TGTGCCAGTAGCAGACTAGCGGGAGAGGGGGATACGCAGTATTTT. Translation: CASSRLAGEGDTQYF.